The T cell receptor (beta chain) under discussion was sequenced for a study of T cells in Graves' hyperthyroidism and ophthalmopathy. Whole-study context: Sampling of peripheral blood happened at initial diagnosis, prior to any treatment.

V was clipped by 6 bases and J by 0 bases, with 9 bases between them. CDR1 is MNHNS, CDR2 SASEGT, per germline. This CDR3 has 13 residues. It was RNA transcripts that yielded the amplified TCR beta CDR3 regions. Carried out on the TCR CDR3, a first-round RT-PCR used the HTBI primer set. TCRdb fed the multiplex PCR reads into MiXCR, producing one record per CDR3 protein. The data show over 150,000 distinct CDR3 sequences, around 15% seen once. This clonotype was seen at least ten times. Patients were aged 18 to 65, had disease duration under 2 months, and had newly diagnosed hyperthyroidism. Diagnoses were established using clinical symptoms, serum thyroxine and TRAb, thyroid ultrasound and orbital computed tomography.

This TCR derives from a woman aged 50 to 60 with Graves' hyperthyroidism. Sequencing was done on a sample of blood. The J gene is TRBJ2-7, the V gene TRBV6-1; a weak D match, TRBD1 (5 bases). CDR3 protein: CASSKGNSYEQYF. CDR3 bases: TGTGCCAGCAGCAAGGGGAACTCCTACGAGCAGTACTTC.